Listed here are 16 T cell receptor beta chains from one sample, sequenced in a study of T cell responses to AZD1222 COVID-19 vaccine. Using immunoSEQ multiplex PCR, the repertoire was profiled, and TCRdb retains in-frame clones only, with some absent. The profile shows 95,000 to 150,000 clones, over 80% of them singletons. The sequencing used peripheral blood, collected on day 0 of AZD1222 vaccination. The receptors come from an adult in good health.

This clone has a single count. The genes are TRBV5-8 and TRBJ1-1; maybe TRBD1 (5 bases). The germline V gene encodes CDR1 SGHTS and CDR2 YDEGEE. Trimming stripped 4 bases from V and 0 bases from J, with 13 bases between. The CDR3 has 15 residues. The CDR3 DNA sequence: TGTGCCAGCAGCCAGGGAAGAAGAGTGAACACTGAAGCTTTCTTT. It codes for CASSQGRRVNTEAFF.

In its sample, this clone was seen once. The chain uses TRBV10-3 and TRBJ2-1; maybe TRBD1 (6 bases). The CDR3 is made up of 17 amino acids. The V gene lost 0 bases and the J gene lost 4 bases, with 16 bases spanning the gap. Per germline, CDR1 ENHRY and CDR2 SYGVKD. The CDR3 region has the DNA TGTGCCATCAGTGAGTCGAGTCTTGGACAGCGTTACAATGAGCAGTTCTTC. Translated: CAISESSLGQRYNEQFF.

V is TRBV2 and J is TRBJ1-1; tentatively, D is TRBD1 (5 bases). The V gene's germline CDR1 is SNHLY and CDR2 FYNNEI. The CDR3 sequence is 13 residues long. The V gene lost 10 bases and the J gene lost 4 bases, with 16 bases spanning the gap. The CDR3 sequence: CATKTDGGTEAFF. DNA for the CDR3: TGTGCCACAAAGACAGACGGAGGCACTGAAGCTTTCTTT.

This clone appeared a single time. V is TRBV24-1 and J is TRBJ2-7; possibly TRBD2 for D (7 bases). This CDR3 spans 14 amino acids. Germline values: CDR1 KGHDR, CDR2 SFDVKD. The germline V and J ends were trimmed by 3 bases and 6 bases, with 14 bases remaining between them. This CDR3 is CATSDPGRGPEQYF. CDR3 bases: TGTGCCACCAGTGATCCTGGGCGGGGGCCCGAGCAGTACTTC.

The chain recombines TRBV18 with TRBJ2-1; D may be TRBD2 (6 bases). Trimming removed 6 bases from V and 3 bases from J, with 18 bases in between. CDR1 is KGHSH, CDR2 LQKENI, per germline. The CDR3 totals 16 residues. The CDR3 DNA reads TGTGCCAGCTCGCAGTCCAAAATGGGGGGCTACAATGAGCAGTTCTTC. Translated: CASSQSKMGGYNEQFF.

The J gene is TRBJ1-6, the V gene TRBV9; the match to TRBD1 covers 9 bases. The junction had 5 bases not matched to a gene; V was cut back by 3 bases and J by 10 bases. Germline V gene data show CDR1 as SGDLS and CDR2 as YYNGEE. This CDR3 region has 14 residues. CDR3 bases: TGTGCCAGCAGCGAACAGGGGGCCCTCTCACCCCTCCACTTT. Amino acid sequence: CASSEQGALSPLHF. The whole variable domain, filled in from reference TRBV9 and TRBJ1-6, reads DSGVTQTPKHLITATGQRVTLRCSPRSGDLSVYWYQQSLDQGLQFLIQYYNGEERAKGNILERFSAQQFPDLHSELNLSSLELGDSALYFCASSEQGALSPLHFGNGTRLTVT.

This rearrangement joins TRBV10-3 to TRBJ2-7; D is possibly TRBD2 (6 bases). The CDR3 is 13 residues long. Germline V gives CDR1 ENHRY, CDR2 SYGVKD. Trimming removed 11 bases from V and 2 bases from J, with 16 bases in between. The DNA for the CDR3 is TGTGCCTCGGGCCCGGGAGCCCCCTACGAGCAGTACTTC. It codes for CASGPGAPYEQYF.

The rearrangement uses TRBV6-5 and TRBJ1-6; maybe TRBD1 (5 bases). The germline V and J ends were trimmed by 4 bases and 6 bases, with 16 bases remaining between them. The CDR3 is 16 residues long. Germline-derived CDR1 and CDR2 are MNHEY and SVGAGI. The CDR3 reads CASSSRTRPTNSPLHF. Written as DNA, the CDR3 is TGTGCCAGCAGTTCCCGGACAAGGCCAACTAATTCACCCCTCCACTTT.

This chain links TRBV7-2 with TRBJ1-4, with 7 bases aligning to TRBD1. With V trimmed by 5 bases and J by 4 bases, 7 bases remained unmatched. Germline assignment: CDR1 SGHTA and CDR2 FQGNSA. The CDR3 length is 15 residues. The CDR3 region is CASSAEQGLNEKLFF. CDR3 nucleotides: TGTGCCAGCAGCGCAGAACAGGGGCTTAATGAAAAACTGTTTTTT.

This chain uses TRBV10-3 with TRBJ2-7, with 7 bases lining up with TRBD1. The CDR3 loop spans 13 amino acids. Germline V gene sequence: CDR1 ENHRY, CDR2 SYGVKD. Trimming took 8 bases from V and 2 from J; bases not matched to a gene: 6. CDR3: CAIRQGLPYEQYF. The CDR3 bases are TGTGCCATCCGACAGGGCCTACCCTACGAGCAGTACTTC.

Only a few counts were recorded for this clone. This chain links TRBV3-1 (or the pseudogene TRBV3-2) with TRBJ1-1; D ambiguous. CDR3 size: 17 residues. CDR1 and CDR2 from the germline V gene are LGHDT and YNNKEL (reference sequence). The V and J ends lost 1 base and 0 bases respectively, with 15 bases between them. DNA for the CDR3: TGTGCCAGCAGCCAAGGACTTTGGAGCGGCATGAACACTGAAGCTTTCTTT. It specifies CASSQGLWSGMNTEAFF.

This clone was seen more than once but under ten times. The chain has TRBV2 and TRBJ1-4, with D possibly TRBD1 on 5 matching bases. CDR1 SNHLY and CDR2 FYNNEI come from the germline V gene. The CDR3 has 18 amino acids. V lost 4 bases to trimming and J lost 7 bases, with 25 bases between them. The CDR3 region has the DNA TGTGCCAGCAGTGCCAGTAGGGGTGAAGGCCGATTAAGTGAAAAACTGTTTTTT. This sequence encodes CASSASRGEGRLSEKLFF.

This chain joins TRBV6-6 and TRBJ2-3, with D possibly TRBD2 on 7 matching bases. This CDR3 is built from 17 residues. Germline V gives CDR1 MNHNY, CDR2 SVGAGI (reference sequence). With 5 bases removed from V and 4 bases from J, the gap between germline ends came to 22 bases. CDR3 sequence: CASSPRGGGLLADTQYF. CDR3 in DNA: TGTGCCAGCAGTCCCCGAGGGGGGGGGCTGTTAGCAGATACGCAGTATTTT.

This clone showed up just once. The chain carries TRBV10-2 and TRBJ1-2; D gene unclear. Germline CDR1 WSHSY, CDR2 SAAADI. The V and J ends lost 6 bases and 1 base respectively, with 12 bases between them. This CDR3 is built from 14 residues. The CDR3 DNA follows: TGCGCCAGCAGATTCGGAGGAGTTAACTATGGCTACACCTTC. It translates to CASRFGGVNYGYTF.

The rearrangement links TRBV6-2 or TRBV6-3 to TRBJ1-5, with 10 bases matching TRBD1. J lost 6 bases, V lost 2 bases, and 16 bases had no gene match. Germline V lookup: CDR1 MNHEY, CDR2 SVGEGT. The CDR3 runs to 19 residues. In DNA, the CDR3 is TGTGCCAGCAGTTACGCGGGACAGGGGAGGATCTTTTTAGGTCAGCCCCAGCATTTT. This translates into CASSYAGQGRIFLGQPQHF.

J is TRBJ2-7 and V is TRBV28; D unclear. Germline CDR1 reads MDHEN; CDR2 reads SYDVKM. The ends were cut back, 4 bases at V and 7 bases at J, with 20 bases in the middle. CDR3 length: 15 residues. This CDR3 reads CASSSRRLGVYEQYF. For the CDR3, the DNA is TGTGCCAGCAGTTCACGGAGACTTGGGGTATATGAGCAGTACTTC.